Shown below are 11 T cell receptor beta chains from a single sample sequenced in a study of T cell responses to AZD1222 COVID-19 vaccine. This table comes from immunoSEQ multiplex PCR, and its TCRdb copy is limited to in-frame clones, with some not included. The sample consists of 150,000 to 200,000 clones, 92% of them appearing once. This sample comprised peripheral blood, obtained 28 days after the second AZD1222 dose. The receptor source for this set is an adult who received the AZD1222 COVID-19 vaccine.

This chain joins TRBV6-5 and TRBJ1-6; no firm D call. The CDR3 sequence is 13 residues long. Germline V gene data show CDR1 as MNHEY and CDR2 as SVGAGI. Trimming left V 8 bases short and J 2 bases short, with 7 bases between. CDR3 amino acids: CASAPAYNSPLHF. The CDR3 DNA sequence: TGTGCCAGCGCTCCCGCCTATAATTCACCCCTCCACTTT.

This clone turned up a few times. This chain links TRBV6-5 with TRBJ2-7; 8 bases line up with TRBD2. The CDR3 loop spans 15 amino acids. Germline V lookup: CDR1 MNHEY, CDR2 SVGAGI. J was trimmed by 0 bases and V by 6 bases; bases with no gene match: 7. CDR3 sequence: CASSPTSVSSYEQYF. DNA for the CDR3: TGTGCCAGCAGCCCGACTAGCGTTAGCTCCTACGAGCAGTACTTC.

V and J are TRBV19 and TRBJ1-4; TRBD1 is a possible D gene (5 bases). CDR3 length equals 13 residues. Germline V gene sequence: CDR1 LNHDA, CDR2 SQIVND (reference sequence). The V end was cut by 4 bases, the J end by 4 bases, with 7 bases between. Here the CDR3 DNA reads TGTGCCAGTAGTACCAGGGATAATGAAAAACTGTTTTTT. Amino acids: CASSTRDNEKLFF. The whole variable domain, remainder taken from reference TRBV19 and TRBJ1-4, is DGGITQSPKYLFRKEGQNVTLSCEQNLNHDAMYWYRQDPGQGLRLIYYSQIVNDFQKGDIAEGYSVSREKKESFPLTVTSAQKNPTAFYLCASSTRDNEKLFFGSGTQLSVL.

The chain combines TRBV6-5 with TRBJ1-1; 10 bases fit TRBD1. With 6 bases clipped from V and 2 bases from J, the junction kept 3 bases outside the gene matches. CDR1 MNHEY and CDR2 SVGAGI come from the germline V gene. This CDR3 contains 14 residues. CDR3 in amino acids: CASRDRGKNTEAFF. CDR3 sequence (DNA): TGTGCCAGCAGGGACAGGGGGAAAAACACTGAAGCTTTCTTT.

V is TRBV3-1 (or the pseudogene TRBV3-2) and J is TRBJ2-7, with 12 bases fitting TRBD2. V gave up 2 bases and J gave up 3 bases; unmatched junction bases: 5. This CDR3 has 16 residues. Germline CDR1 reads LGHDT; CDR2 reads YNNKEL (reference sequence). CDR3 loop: CASSQQPSGGVYEQYF. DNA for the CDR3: TGTGCCAGCAGCCAACAGCCTAGCGGGGGGGTCTACGAGCAGTACTTC.

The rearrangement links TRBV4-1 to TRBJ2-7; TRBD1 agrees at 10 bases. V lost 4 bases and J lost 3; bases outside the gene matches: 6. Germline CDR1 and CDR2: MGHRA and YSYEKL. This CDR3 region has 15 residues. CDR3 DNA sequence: TGCGCCAGCAGCCCAACCGGGACAGGGGACTACGAGCAGTACTTC. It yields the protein CASSPTGTGDYEQYF.

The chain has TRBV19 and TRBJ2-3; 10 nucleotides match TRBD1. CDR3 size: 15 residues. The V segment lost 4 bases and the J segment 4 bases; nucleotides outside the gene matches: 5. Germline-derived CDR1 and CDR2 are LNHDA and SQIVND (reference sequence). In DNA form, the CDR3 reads TGTGCCAGTAGTACCCGAGGACAGGGGGCAGATACGCAGTATTTT. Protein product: CASSTRGQGADTQYF.

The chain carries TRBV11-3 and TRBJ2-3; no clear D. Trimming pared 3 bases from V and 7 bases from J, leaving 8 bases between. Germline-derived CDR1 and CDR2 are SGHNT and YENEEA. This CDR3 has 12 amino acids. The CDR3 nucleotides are TGTGCCAGCAGCTTTTCTTCGAATACGCAGTATTTT. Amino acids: CASSFSSNTQYF. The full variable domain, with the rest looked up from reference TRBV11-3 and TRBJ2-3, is EAGVVQSPRYKIIEKKQPVAFWCNPISGHNTLYWYLQNLGQGPELLIRYENEEAVDDSQLPKDRFSAERLKGVDSTLKIQPAELGDSAVYLCASSFSSNTQYFGPGTRLTVL.

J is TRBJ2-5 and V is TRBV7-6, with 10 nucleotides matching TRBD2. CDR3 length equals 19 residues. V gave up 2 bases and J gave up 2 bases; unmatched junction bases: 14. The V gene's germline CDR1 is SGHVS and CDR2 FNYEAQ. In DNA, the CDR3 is TGTGCCAGCAGCTTACTTCTAGCGGGGGCGCCTAATAGGCAAGAGACCCAGTACTTC. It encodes CASSLLLAGAPNRQETQYF.

CDR3: CSATATVATEAFF. The CDR3 nucleotides read TGCAGCGCAACAGCTACCGTGGCGACTGAAGCTTTCTTT. The chain recombines TRBV29-1 with TRBJ1-1; no firm D call. Trimming stripped 7 bases from V and 5 bases from J, with 17 bases between. The CDR3 loop spans 13 amino acids. Germline values: CDR1 SQVTM, CDR2 ANQGSEA.

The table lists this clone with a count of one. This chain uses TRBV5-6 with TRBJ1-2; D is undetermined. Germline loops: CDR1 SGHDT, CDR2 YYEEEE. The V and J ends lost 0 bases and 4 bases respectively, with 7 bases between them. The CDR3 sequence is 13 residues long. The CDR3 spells CASSLGPTYGYTF. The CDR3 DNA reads TGTGCCAGCAGCTTGGGTCCGACCTATGGCTACACCTTC.